This T cell receptor (beta chain) came from a study of T cells after posttransplantation cyclophosphamide. Study outcomes and limitations: Tissue-infiltrating T cells from skin or gut overlapped little with blood T cells. Recipient CMV seropositivity and CMV reactivation strongly tracked TRB clonality.

This clone came up once. Its antigen remains unidentified. Repertoires were generated with immunoSEQ multiplex PCR, while TCRdb's copy carries only in-frame clones and drops some. The top ten hold around 3.1% of the sample, which has about 47,000 clones, 85% to 95% seen once. CDR1 is ENHRY and CDR2 is SYGVKD in the germline V gene. The CDR3 covers 13 residues. The V end was cut by 10 bases, the J end by 7 bases, with 17 bases between. The TCR originated in a woman in her forties or fifties in good health and a related stem cell transplant donor. V gene TRBV10-3 combines with J gene TRBJ2-1; D not certain. Sequenced: PBMCs. CDR3 sequence reads: CATIDRPRNEQFF. The CDR3 coding sequence is TGTGCCACCATCGACCGCCCGAGGAATGAGCAGTTCTTC.